This TCR beta chain was found in a study of blood T cells in healthy people across ages. Regarding the study as a whole: Investigators treated diversity estimates from one million T cells as underestimates. Researchers report that TCR beta diversity correlated strongly with naive T cell percentage.

Comment on this clonotype: Its target is unknown.

The V segment lost 1 base and the J segment 2 bases; nucleotides outside the gene matches: 4. Germline values: CDR1 DFQATT, CDR2 SNEGSKA (reference sequence). The CDR3 totals 14 residues. Using a J-beta primer mix together with a sample-barcoded 5' primer, a second PCR was run for about 7 to 12 cycles. MiXCR, applied by TCRdb to the 5' RACE reads, yields one record per CDR3 protein. The sample lists approximately 900,000 distinct CDR3 sequences, roughly 48% occurring once. The chain has TRBV20-1 and TRBJ2-5, with 7 bases aligning to TRBD1. The sample was blood. The TCR comes from a man aged 30 to 45 in good health. The CDR3 nucleotides read TGCAGTGCTAGAGCCGGGACAGCTCAAGAGACCCAGTACTTC. Its translation: CSARAGTAQETQYF.